This T cell receptor (beta chain) emerged from a study of human T cells and chemical hapten exposure. Time point in this sample: patch test 1, 2 weeks after DPC sensitization. The treatment denotes: therapeutic diphenylcyclopropenone sensitization with weekly scalp DPC. TCRdb re-derived calls from the RACE reads in MiXCR, one entry per CDR3 protein. The table lists 370,000 or so distinct CDR3 sequences, 4.8% of them singletons. This clonotype was counted a few times. The material sequenced was whole blood, taken in connection with sensitization to the hapten diphenylcyclopropenone (DPC). The source of this sequence is a woman between 50 and 59 years old with alopecia areata. Some clones in this sample may be carry-over from other donors' samples.

CDR3 nucleotide sequence: TGTGCCAGCAGTTCGGGACGGCGATTAAGCACAGATACGCAGTATTTT. Its protein is CASSSGRRLSTDTQYF. The chain couples TRBV12-3 or TRBV12-4 to TRBJ2-3; D could derive from TRBD1 or TRBD2 (5 bases each). Trimming left V 4 bases short and J 0 bases short, with 14 bases between. The CDR3 has 16 residues.